This passage covers 13 T cell receptor beta chains from one sample sequenced in a study of tumor-infiltrating lymphocytes in primary liver carcinoma. Germline DNA was extracted too, while blood RNA derived from unsorted whole blood. With around 500 ng total RNA as template and a constant-region primer, TCR beta cDNA was made. Libraries of TCR beta came from three nested multiplex PCR rounds with slightly modified ARM-PCR. Primers for the first two PCR rounds were TRBV1-TRBV30 forward primers and a C-beta reverse primer (about 9 cycles per round). TCRdb redid the calling of the multiplex PCR reads with MiXCR, one entry per CDR3 protein. The data contain 310,000 or so distinct CDR3 sequences, approximately 58% of them singletons. Sequenced input: peripheral blood. These receptors were taken from a woman in her twenties or thirties with primary liver carcinoma and hepatitis B virus infection.

Regarding this clonotype: This clone may be a read error of a much larger clone one base away. The rearrangement uses TRBV4-2 and TRBJ2-1, with 9 nucleotides matching TRBD2. The CDR3 sequence is 15 residues long. Looked up from germline, CDR1 is LGHNA and CDR2 is YNFKEQ. The CDR3 region has the DNA TGTGCCAGCAGGAGTAGCGGGAGCTCCTACCATGAGCAGTTCTTC. Its translation is CASRSSGSSYHEQFF.

The rearrangement uses TRBV11-3 and TRBJ2-4; 12 nucleotides agree with TRBD2. This CDR3 has 15 amino acids. Germline CDR1 SGHNT, CDR2 YENEEA. The CDR3 is CTSSPPLGLAGIQYF. The CDR3 DNA reads TGTACTAGCAGCCCCCCCTTAGGACTAGCGGGGATTCAGTACTTC.

Turning to this clonotype: In this CDR3 the conserved last residue, phenylalanine or tryptophan, is missing, so a read error is likely. The V and J genes are TRBV28 and TRBJ2-2; D is ambiguous. The germline gives CDR1 MDHEN, CDR2 SYDVKM. The CDR3 sequence is 17 residues long. V was clipped by 3 bases and J by 0 bases, with 14 bases between them. For the CDR3, the DNA is TGTGCCAGCAGTTTTCATACACGAAAAACGAACACCGGGGAGCTGTTTATT. This sequence encodes CASSFHTRKTNTGELFI.

A word on this clonotype: Its ends do not fully match the called genes, so a read error is possible. V and J are TRBV6-2 or TRBV6-3 and TRBJ2-3; D is unresolved. Germline V gene sequence: CDR1 MNHEY, CDR2 SVGEGT. The CDR3 extends over 14 amino acids. The CDR3 nucleotides read TGTGCCAGCAGGTCTCCCTCGCGATTAAATACGCGGTATTTT. This encodes CASRSPSRLNTRYF.

This chain connects TRBV5-5 to TRBJ2-1; the D is unclear. Germline CDR1 is SGHKS and CDR2 is YYEKEE (reference sequence). Trimming cost V 4 bases and J 0 bases, with 8 bases left between them. The CDR3 contains 14 residues. CDR3 residues: CASSQTGSYNEQFF. CDR3 DNA: TGTGCCAGCAGCCAAACGGGCTCCTACAATGAGCAGTTCTTC. Based on the CDR3 plus reference TRBV5-5 and TRBJ2-1, the full variable domain is DAGVTQSPTHLIKTRGQQVTLRCSPISGHKSVSWYQQVLGQGPQFIFQYYEKEERGRGNFPDRFSARQFPNYSSELNVNALLLGDSALYLCASSQTGSYNEQFFGPGTRLTVL.

V is TRBV11-2 and J is TRBJ2-1; D gene ambiguous. The germline V gene encodes CDR1 SGHAT and CDR2 FQNNGV. With 2 bases removed from V and 1 base from J, the gap between germline ends came to 24 bases. This CDR3 has 20 residues. CDR3 in DNA: TGTGCCAGCAGCTTAAGAAGTTCGGCGGCGAGAAGAGATTCCTACAATGAGCAGTTCTTC. The encoded protein is CASSLRSSAARRDSYNEQFF.

A remark on this clonotype: One junction end does not reproduce the germline sequence, and a read error may be involved. This chain uses TRBV11-2 with TRBJ2-7; 8 nucleotides line up with TRBD2. The CDR3 loop spans 15 amino acids. The germline CDR1 and CDR2 sequences are SGHAT and FQNNGV. The CDR3 sequence is CASSHSSGSGYVQYF. In DNA form, the CDR3 reads TGTGCCAGCAGCCACTCCAGCGGGAGCGGGTACGTGCAGTACTTC.

This clonotype turned up a few times. As the CDR3 is not closed by the conserved phenylalanine or tryptophan, this likely results from a read error. The chain uses TRBV4-1 and TRBJ2-7; a weak D match, TRBD2 (5 bases). V dropped 4 bases and J dropped 5 bases, with 18 bases sitting between them. Germline values: CDR1 MGHRA, CDR2 YSYEKL. The CDR3 loop spans 15 amino acids. The CDR3 region is CASSRTSGSRDEQYL. CDR3 nucleotide sequence: TGCGCCAGCAGCCGCACTAGTGGGAGTAGGGACGAGCAGTACCTC.

There are many counts of this clonotype. V is TRBV11-2 and J is TRBJ2-5; D perhaps matches TRBD1 (5 bases). The ends were cut back, 4 bases at V and 3 bases at J, with 21 bases in the middle. This CDR3 region has 17 residues. In germline, CDR1 is SGHAT, CDR2 FQNNGV. In DNA form, the CDR3 reads TGTGCCAGCAGCTACCAAGGGGCTTGGGGTAACGAAGAGACCCAGTACTTC. Translation gives CASSYQGAWGNEETQYF.

This clonotype was observed a single time. One junction end disagrees with the germline gene, perhaps due to a read error. The chain is built from TRBV4-3 and TRBJ2-3, with D unresolved. The CDR3 contains 13 residues. Looked up from germline, CDR1 is LGHNA and CDR2 is YSLEER. The CDR3 nucleotides read TGCGCCAGCAGCCAAAAACGCACAGACACGCAGTATTTT. Translating it yields CASSQKRTDTQYF.

V usage is TRBV6-5 and J usage is TRBJ1-2; 8 nucleotides line up with TRBD1. The CDR3 contains 18 residues. Germline V gives CDR1 MNHEY, CDR2 SVGAGI. Trimming cost V 4 bases and J 4 bases; bases outside gene matches: 17. The CDR3 DNA follows: TGTGCCAGCAGTTCAACCGGGACAGGTGGGATTAAAGGCTATGGCTACACCTTC. This sequence encodes CASSSTGTGGIKGYGYTF.

On this clonotype: This may be a read error, as it is one base from a much larger clone. Lacking the conserved final phenylalanine or tryptophan, this CDR3 likely reflects a read error. The V gene is TRBV29-1, the J gene TRBJ2-4; TRBD1 might be the D (7 bases). Germline CDR1 and CDR2: SQVTM and ANQGSEA. This CDR3 is 13 amino acids long. V was cut by 4 bases and J by 4 bases, with 11 bases left in between. Here the CDR3 DNA reads TGCAGCGTTGGGGGGGACAGAAAAAACATTCAGTACATC. Encoded protein: CSVGGDRKNIQYI.

The genes are TRBV11-2 and TRBJ2-3; 9 nucleotides align to TRBD2. The V gene's germline CDR1 is SGHAT and CDR2 FQNNGV. V shed 11 bases, J shed 10 bases, and the junction held 25 bases outside the gene matches. The CDR3 spans 17 residues. CDR3 nucleotides: TGTGCCGACAGCTTAATAAGCGGGAGGACCGCCCCCCTCGCGCAGTATTTT. This translates into CADSLISGRTAPLAQYF. Supplemented by reference TRBV11-2 and TRBJ2-3, the full variable domain reads EAGVAQSPRYKIIEKRQSVAFWCNPISGHATLYWYQQILGQGPKLLIQFQNNGVVDDSQLPKDRFSAERLKGVDSTLKIQPAKLEDSAVYLCADSLISGRTAPLAQYFGPGTRLTVL.